The next 25 T cell receptor beta chains were all read from a single sample in a study of T cells in Graves' hyperthyroidism and ophthalmopathy. TCR beta CDR3 region amplification was performed from RNA transcripts. HTBI primers were employed in a first-round RT-PCR of the TCR CDR3. MiXCR was run by TCRdb on the multiplex PCR reads, yielding one entry per CDR3 protein. The data contain 650,000 to 800,000 distinct CDR3 sequences, approximately 42% of them singletons. The sequencing input was peripheral blood or thyroid tissue (not recorded which). The receptors come from an adult man with Graves' disease, either hyperthyroidism or ophthalmopathy (not recorded which).

The chain is built from TRBV7-9 and TRBJ1-5, with TRBD1 identical over 9 bases. This CDR3 has 16 amino acids. Germline V CDR1 and CDR2: SEHNR, FQNEAQ (reference sequence). V lost 6 bases and J lost 6; bases outside the gene matches: 12. The CDR3 bases are TGTGCCAGCAGTTACGGCGGACAGGGGCAGAGTCAGCCCCAGCATTTT. Amino acids: CASSYGGQGQSQPQHF.

This clonotype occurred a few times. V usage is TRBV20-1 and J usage is TRBJ1-5; 7 positions match TRBD1. The junction had 8 bases not matched to a gene; V was cut back by 4 bases and J by 2 bases. The germline CDR1 and CDR2 sequences are DFQATT and SNEGSKA (reference sequence). The CDR3 extends over 15 amino acids. CDR3 region: CSATTGVGGNQPQHF. In nucleotides, the CDR3 is TGCAGTGCTACTACAGGGGTTGGAGGCAATCAGCCCCAGCATTTT.

V is TRBV7-9 and J is TRBJ1-1; 7 bases map to TRBD1. V was clipped by 6 bases and J by 10 bases; unmatched bases: 8. This CDR3 is built from 12 residues. Germline-derived CDR1 and CDR2 are SEHNR and FQNEAQ (reference sequence). The CDR3 reads CASSLRGPLAFF. In nucleotides, the CDR3 is TGTGCCAGCAGTTTAAGGGGGCCTTTAGCTTTCTTT.

V is TRBV15 and J is TRBJ2-7; D is perhaps TRBD2 (5 bases). Germline assignment: CDR1 LNHNV and CDR2 YYDKDF (reference sequence). Trimming shortened V by 0 bases and J by 4 bases, and 13 bases separated the two germline ends. The CDR3 loop spans 15 amino acids. CDR3: CATSRDRGISYEQYF. CDR3 bases: TGTGCCACCAGCAGAGATAGAGGGATCTCATACGAGCAGTACTTC. The full variable domain, with the rest looked up from reference TRBV15 and TRBJ2-7, is DAMVIQNPRYQVTQFGKPVTLSCSQTLNHNVMYWYQQKSSQAPKLLFHYYDKDFNNEADTPDNFQSRRPNTSFCFLDIRSPGLGDTAMYLCATSRDRGISYEQYFGPGTRLTVT.

This clonotype occurred many times. This chain links TRBV19 with TRBJ1-1; TRBD1 aligns across 7 bases. Trimming at V came to 5 bases and at J to 0 bases, leaving 3 bases not matched to a gene. CDR3 length equals 14 residues. Germline CDR1 reads LNHDA; CDR2 reads SQIVND (reference sequence). DNA of the CDR3: TGTGCCAGTAGTCCCCAGGGGGTGAACACTGAAGCTTTCTTT. This sequence encodes CASSPQGVNTEAFF.

The V and J genes are TRBV2 and TRBJ2-5, with D unresolved. Trimming took off 3 bases at V and 1 base at J, with 6 bases between the two ends. Looked up from germline, CDR1 is SNHLY and CDR2 is FYNNEI. This CDR3 comprises 13 residues. CDR3 DNA sequence: TGTGCCAGCAGTGAGCAGGCCCAAGAGACCCAGTACTTC. This encodes CASSEQAQETQYF.

This clonotype has ten or more counts. V is TRBV25-1 and J is TRBJ1-6; TRBD1 aligns across 9 bases. CDR3 length: 15 residues. Germline trimming cut 3 bases from V and 10 bases from J; bases unmatched to any gene: 7. Germline lookup yields CDR1 MGHDK and CDR2 SYGVNS. The CDR3 region has the DNA TGTGCCAGCAGTGAGTCCGGGACAGGGAGCTCACCCCTCCACTTT. Its protein product is CASSESGTGSSPLHF.

This clonotype was picked up many times. The rearrangement joins TRBV29-1 to TRBJ1-2, with a tentative D call TRBD1 (5 bases). Trimming removed 4 bases at V and 7 bases at J, with 10 bases between. CDR1 and CDR2 (germline): SQVTM, ANQGSEA. CDR3 length equals 11 residues. The DNA of the CDR3 is TGCAGCGTTGTGGTAGGGACTGGCTACACCTTC. Protein: CSVVVGTGYTF.

In this sample, this clonotype turned up a few times. The chain uses TRBV7-9 and TRBJ2-7, with 14 positions matching TRBD2. The CDR3 covers 16 residues. After removal of 5 bases from V and 3 bases from J, the junction contained 6 bases not matched to a gene. Germline loops: CDR1 SEHNR, CDR2 FQNEAQ (reference sequence). This CDR3 is CASSRKGLAGDYEQYF. In nucleotides, the CDR3 is TGTGCCAGCAGCCGGAAGGGACTAGCGGGAGACTACGAGCAGTACTTC.

This clonotype appeared a single time. This chain uses TRBV7-2 with TRBJ2-2, with 10 bases lining up with TRBD2. V was pared by 0 bases and J by 4 bases, with 11 bases of the junction left unmatched. This CDR3 spans 19 amino acids. Germline CDR1 SGHTA, CDR2 FQGNSA. The CDR3 nucleotides are TGTGCCAGCAGCTTAGCGTTTAATCAAGCGGGAGGGCCCACCGGGGAGCTGTTTTTT. Its protein is CASSLAFNQAGGPTGELFF.

CDR3 DNA: TGTGCCAGCAGCAGGGGACAGGGTTACTATGGCTACACCTTC. Protein product: CASSRGQGYYGYTF. The chain has TRBV7-9 and TRBJ1-2, with 9 bases identical to TRBD1. The V and J ends lost 5 bases and 3 bases, in that order; junction bases with no gene match: 4. The CDR3 contains 14 residues. The germline gives CDR1 SEHNR, CDR2 FQNEAQ (reference sequence).

The chain joins TRBV6-5 to TRBJ2-7, with D possibly matching TRBD1 (5 bases). Germline lookup yields CDR1 MNHEY and CDR2 SVGAGI. This CDR3 has 14 residues. V lost 5 bases, J lost 1 base, and 12 bases lay in between. In DNA form, the CDR3 reads TGTGCCAGCAGTCATGGGGCGGTTTCCTACGAGCAGTACTTC. Translating it yields CASSHGAVSYEQYF.

The V gene is TRBV24-1, the J gene TRBJ1-2, with D tentatively TRBD1 (6 bases). The germline V gene has CDR1 KGHDR and CDR2 SFDVKD. The CDR3 has 16 residues. V was shortened by 2 bases and J by 2 bases, with 14 bases between the two germline ends. This chain's CDR3 is CATSDWVKGVNYGYTF. The CDR3, as DNA: TGTGCCACCAGTGATTGGGTCAAGGGGGTAAACTATGGCTACACCTTC.

Only a few counts were recorded for this clonotype. The chain combines TRBV29-1 with TRBJ1-2; no clear D. Between the trimmed V and J ends, which lost 5 bases and 5 bases, there was a span of 21 bases. CDR1 and CDR2 (germline): SQVTM, ANQGSEA. The CDR3 loop spans 15 amino acids. CDR3 in DNA: TGCAGCGTTCCTTGGTGGGGAATTAGAGGGTATGGCTACACCTTC. It specifies CSVPWWGIRGYGYTF. Combining the CDR3 with reference TRBV29-1 and TRBJ1-2 gives the whole variable domain SAVISQKPSRDICQRGTSLTIQCQVDSQVTMMFWYRQQPGQSLTLIATANQGSEATYESGFVIDKFPISRPNLTFSTLTVSNMSPEDSSIYLCSVPWWGIRGYGYTFGSGTRLTVV.

This chain joins TRBV7-8 and TRBJ1-5; TRBD1 aligns across 7 bases. The length of the CDR3 is 16 residues. Germline CDR1 SGHVS, CDR2 FQNEAQ. Trimming removed 5 bases from V and 4 bases from J; junction bases left unmatched: 11. The CDR3 sequence is CASSLTGQGVNQPQHF. CDR3 sequence (DNA): TGTGCCAGCAGCCTCACAGGGCAGGGGGTTAATCAGCCCCAGCATTTT. The full variable domain, in which reference TRBV7-8 and TRBJ1-5 provide the parts outside the CDR3, is GAGVSQSPRYKVAKRGQDVALRCDPISGHVSLFWYQQALGQGPEFLTYFQNEAQLDKSGLPSDRFFAERPEGSVSTLKIQRTQQEDSAVYLCASSLTGQGVNQPQHFGDGTRLSIL.

The CDR3 DNA reads as TGCAGCCCCGGGACAAGGCCCCCTTCCGACTATGGCTACACCTTC. Residues: CSPGTRPPSDYGYTF. This chain uses TRBV29-1 with TRBJ1-2, with D maybe TRBD1 (6 bases). This CDR3 is built from 15 residues. Looked up from germline, CDR1 is SQVTM and CDR2 is ANQGSEA. The V end lost 8 bases, the J end lost 3 bases, and 22 bases lay between the germline ends.

The J gene is TRBJ1-3, the V gene TRBV29-1; 7 bases are a match to TRBD1. Germline CDR1 reads SQVTM; CDR2 reads ANQGSEA. The trim removed 6 bases at V and 8 bases at J, leaving 4 bases unmatched. This CDR3 region has 11 residues. The CDR3 region is CSVGTADTIYF. The CDR3 DNA follows: TGCAGCGTCGGGACAGCGGACACCATATATTTT.

This clonotype appeared many times. This rearrangement joins TRBV7-8 to TRBJ1-3; no definite D call. Germline CDR1 is SGHVS and CDR2 is FQNEAQ. V lost 1 base and J 3 bases, leaving 13 bases between the germline ends. The CDR3 has 16 amino acids. CDR3 nucleotide sequence: TGTGCCAGCAGCTTAGTCTCACCGGGATATGGAAACACCATATATTTT. This codes for CASSLVSPGYGNTIYF.

In this sample, this clonotype turned up a few times. This chain uses TRBV20-1 with TRBJ2-7, with TRBD1 identical over 8 bases. The CDR3 is made up of 14 amino acids. Trimming cost V 1 base and J 4 bases; bases outside gene matches: 6. Germline V gene sequence: CDR1 DFQATT, CDR2 SNEGSKA (reference sequence). The CDR3 coding sequence is TGCAGTGCTAGAGGGGGCAGGGGGCGGTACGAGCAGTACTTC. Amino acid sequence: CSARGGRGRYEQYF.

This clonotype has just a few counts. The chain recombines TRBV7-8 with TRBJ2-7; 8 bases are a match to TRBD1. This CDR3 is 14 amino acids long. Germline V gene sequence: CDR1 SGHVS, CDR2 FQNEAQ. V lost 2 bases to trimming and J lost 2 bases; unmatched junction nucleotides: 2. Here the CDR3 reads CASSLKQGAYEQYF. Here the CDR3 DNA reads TGTGCCAGCAGCTTAAAACAGGGGGCCTACGAGCAGTACTTC.

This clonotype was counted many times. This chain connects TRBV2 to TRBJ2-5; 7 bases agree with TRBD1. The germline V gene has CDR1 SNHLY and CDR2 FYNNEI. The CDR3 runs 15 residues. V was pared by 6 bases and J by 5 bases, with 12 bases of the junction left unmatched. The DNA for the CDR3 is TGTGCCAGCAGGCCCCATTTGACAGGGATGGAGACCCAGTACTTC. Translating gives CASRPHLTGMETQYF.

This chain joins TRBV10-3 and TRBJ1-1; TRBD1 matches at 7 bases. V was pared by 0 bases and J by 13 bases, with 8 bases of the junction left unmatched. The germline gives CDR1 ENHRY, CDR2 SYGVKD. This CDR3 contains 13 residues. The CDR3 region has the DNA TGTGCCATCAGTGAGTCGAGAGGGGGCTCGGTTTTCTTT. It codes for CAISESRGGSVFF.

The gene calls are TRBV7-3 and TRBJ1-1; 12 bases line up with TRBD1. Germline V gives CDR1 SGHTA, CDR2 FQGTGA. V lost 7 bases, J lost 5 bases, and 11 bases stayed unmatched. The CDR3 is 16 amino acids. The CDR3 DNA reads as TGTGCCAGCAAGGGCGGGACAGGGGGCGCAGGGACTGAAGCTTTCTTT. Protein product: CASKGGTGGAGTEAFF. Using reference TRBV7-3 and TRBJ1-1 for the parts outside the CDR3, the full variable domain is GAGVSQTPSNKVTEKGKYVELRCDPISGHTALYWYRQSLGQGPEFLIYFQGTGAADDSGLPNDRFFAVRPEGSVSTLKIQRTERGDSAVYLCASKGGTGGAGTEAFFGQGTRLTVV.

The rearrangement links TRBV7-6 to TRBJ1-3; the D gene is possibly TRBD1 (5 bases). This CDR3 comprises 20 residues. Germline V gene lookup returns CDR1 SGHVS and CDR2 FNYEAQ. V was trimmed by 2 bases and J by 0 bases, leaving 23 bases between them. CDR3 DNA: TGTGCCAGCAGCTTAAGGAGCAGGGTCCGACCTCAAGACTCTGGAAACACCATATATTTT. This codes for CASSLRSRVRPQDSGNTIYF.

In the case of this clonotype: A much larger clone is a single base away; this may be a read error. CDR3 sequence (DNA): TGTGCCAGCAGCCAAGGGGACAGGGAGACTGAAGCTTTCTTT. It specifies CASSQGDRETEAFF. The chain uses TRBV12-3 or TRBV12-4 and TRBJ1-1, with 9 bases identical to TRBD1. Trimming took 6 bases from V and 5 from J; bases not matched to a gene: 7. The CDR3 has 14 amino acids.